The 23 T cell receptor beta chains below all came from one sample that was sequenced in a study of blood T cell repertoires in COVID-19. Libraries were prepared by immunoSEQ multiplex PCR; TCRdb keeps only in-frame clonotypes and omits some of them. The data show tens of thousands of clones, 70% to 90% seen once. The sample was peripheral blood. These receptors came from a man between 65 and 80 years old with acute or convalescent COVID-19.

This sequence joins TRBV5-4 and TRBJ2-1; D perhaps matches TRBD2 (5 bases). The germline CDR1 and CDR2 sequences are SGHNT and YYREEE (reference sequence). The CDR3 consists of 14 residues. Between the trimmed V and J ends, which lost 3 bases and 4 bases, there was a span of 11 bases. The CDR3 loop is CASSSDYAYNEQFF. CDR3 bases: TGTGCCAGCAGCTCAGACTACGCATACAATGAGCAGTTCTTC.

V gene TRBV28 combines with J gene TRBJ1-5, with D perhaps TRBD1 (5 bases). Between the trimmed V and J ends, which lost 6 bases and 3 bases, there was a span of 15 bases. This CDR3 has 15 residues. CDR1 is MDHEN, CDR2 SYDVKM, per germline. CDR3 region: CASRRLDRPNQPQHF. DNA of the CDR3: TGTGCCAGCAGGCGACTCGACAGACCCAATCAGCCCCAGCATTTT.

In this sample, this clone turned up a few times. This rearrangement joins TRBV23-1 to TRBJ1-2; D is undetermined. TRBV23-1 carries the ORF label, with uncertain function. Trimming left V 4 bases short and J 8 bases short, with 11 bases between. The CDR3 has 12 residues. The CDR3: CASSPRVFGYTF. The CDR3, as DNA: TGCGCCAGCAGTCCCCGGGTCTTCGGCTACACCTTC.

This chain joins TRBV27 and TRBJ1-6; tentative D call: TRBD1 (6 bases). Germline loops: CDR1 MNHEY, CDR2 SMNVEV (reference sequence). The CDR3 sequence is 16 residues long. The V end lost 1 base, the J end lost 5 bases, and 12 bases lay between the germline ends. In nucleotides, the CDR3 is TGTGCCAGCAGTTTATTTCGGGGGGCAAATAATTCACCCCTCCACTTT. This sequence encodes CASSLFRGANNSPLHF.

Note on this clone: One end of the junction is discordant with germline, which a read error may explain. The CDR3 is CASSLAGGASYNEQFF. DNA of the CDR3: TGTGCTAGCAGCTTGGCTGGGGGGGCATCCTACAATGAGCAGTTCTTC. The rearrangement joins TRBV7-7 to TRBJ2-1; D possibly corresponds to TRBD2 (7 bases). This CDR3 region has 16 residues. CDR1 is SSHAT and CDR2 is FNYEAQ in the germline V gene (reference sequence). Full variable domain (missing parts from reference TRBV7-7 and TRBJ2-1): GAGVSQSPRYKVTKRGQDVTLRCDPISSHATLYWYQQALGQGPEFLTYFNYEAQPDKSGLPSDRFSAERPEGSISTLTIQRTEQRDSAMYRCASSLAGGASYNEQFFGPGTRLTVL.

This rearrangement joins TRBV5-1 to TRBJ2-7; possible D gene TRBD1, 6 bases. Germline CDR1 is SGHRS and CDR2 is YFSETQ. Trimming cost V 2 bases and J 5 bases, with 17 bases left between them. The CDR3 is made up of 15 amino acids. The CDR3 DNA follows: TGCGCCAGCAGCTTAGTTGGCTTTGGGGGCAACGAGCAGTACTTC. It encodes CASSLVGFGGNEQYF.

The chain is built from TRBV19 and TRBJ1-1; TRBD1 aligns across 9 bases. J gave up 4 bases and V 7 bases, and 7 bases lay outside the gene matches. The CDR3 spans 14 residues. Germline CDR1 and CDR2: LNHDA and SQIVND (reference sequence). This CDR3 is CASKGGTGLTEAFF. CDR3 nucleotides: TGTGCCAGTAAAGGCGGGACAGGGCTCACTGAAGCTTTCTTT.

The gene calls are TRBV6-5 and TRBJ1-2; TRBD1 aligns across 7 bases. The length of the CDR3 is 14 residues. After removal of 6 bases from V and 7 bases from J, the junction contained 11 bases not matched to a gene. The germline CDR1 and CDR2 sequences are MNHEY and SVGAGI. The CDR3 sequence: CASRNTGAVRGYTF. The CDR3 coding sequence is TGTGCCAGCAGGAATACAGGGGCCGTTCGTGGCTACACCTTC.

This sequence joins TRBV2 and TRBJ2-3; 7 bases are a match to TRBD2. The CDR3 sequence is 14 residues long. Germline V gene sequence: CDR1 SNHLY, CDR2 FYNNEI. The J segment lost 3 bases and the V segment lost 6 bases, leaving 6 bases of the junction unmatched. The CDR3: CASRNWEGTDTQYF. CDR3 DNA sequence: TGTGCCAGCAGAAACTGGGAGGGTACAGATACGCAGTATTTT.

The J gene is TRBJ2-1, the V gene TRBV9; TRBD2 matches 8 bases. Trimming removed 4 bases from V and 5 bases from J; junction bases left unmatched: 8. This CDR3 is 15 amino acids long. The V gene's germline CDR1 is SGDLS and CDR2 YYNGEE. The CDR3 DNA is TGTGCCAGCAGCCCCTCCGGGACTAGGAACAATGAGCAGTTCTTC. Residues: CASSPSGTRNNEQFF.

The chain links TRBV9 to TRBJ1-2; D is unclear. The germline V and J ends were trimmed by 4 bases and 3 bases, with 16 bases remaining between them. This CDR3 has 15 residues. The V gene's germline CDR1 is SGDLS and CDR2 YYNGEE. The CDR3 protein is CASSPKVGGDYGYTF. DNA of the CDR3: TGTGCCAGCAGCCCTAAAGTTGGCGGCGACTATGGCTACACCTTC.

The DNA for the CDR3 is TGTGCCAGCACCCTGGGGCGGGGGGGATCCTACAATGAGCAGTTCTTC. Its protein product is CASTLGRGGSYNEQFF. The chain recombines TRBV5-4 with TRBJ2-1, with 9 nucleotides matching TRBD2. The V and J ends lost 6 bases and 1 base, in that order; junction bases with no gene match: 8. Germline lookup yields CDR1 SGHNT and CDR2 YYREEE (reference sequence). The CDR3 is 16 amino acids.

V gene TRBV5-6 combines with J gene TRBJ2-5; 10 bases line up with TRBD1. The V gene end was trimmed by 1 base and the J gene end by 1 base; junction bases not matched to a gene: 7. CDR3 length: 17 amino acids. CDR1 and CDR2 (germline): SGHDT, YYEEEE. The CDR3 protein is CASSLPTGQGTQETQYF. The CDR3 DNA is TGTGCCAGCAGCTTGCCAACGGGACAGGGGACCCAAGAGACCCAGTACTTC.

This chain connects TRBV10-2 to TRBJ2-5; 7 bases match TRBD2. CDR3 length: 13 residues. From germline, CDR1 is WSHSY and CDR2 SAAADI. V lost 10 bases to trimming and J lost 4 bases; unmatched junction nucleotides: 9. The CDR3 bases are TGCGCCACCCGGTATTCGGGGGGAGAGACCCAGTACTTC. Its translation is CATRYSGGETQYF.

The genes are TRBV9 and TRBJ2-7; 11 bases map to TRBD1. V dropped 4 bases and J dropped 3; count of bases not matched to a gene: 12. The CDR3 length is 17 residues. Germline CDR1 reads SGDLS; CDR2 reads YYNGEE. CDR3 coding DNA: TGTGCCAGCAGCACCTTGGACAGGGGGCTTACCCACTACGAGCAGTACTTC. Translation: CASSTLDRGLTHYEQYF.

The rearrangement joins TRBV18 to TRBJ2-5, with 10 bases matching TRBD1. J lost 0 bases, V lost 6 bases, and 4 bases had no gene match. Germline V CDR1 and CDR2: KGHSH, LQKENI. The CDR3 covers 15 residues. The CDR3 protein is CASSPGTGDQETQYF. CDR3 nucleotide sequence: TGTGCCAGCTCTCCCGGGACAGGGGACCAAGAGACCCAGTACTTC.

The chain combines TRBV18 with TRBJ1-3; D call uncertain. This CDR3 is 17 amino acids long. Germline-derived CDR1 and CDR2 are KGHSH and LQKENI. The germline V and J ends were trimmed by 4 bases and 4 bases, with 20 bases remaining between them. Here the CDR3 DNA reads TGTGCCAGCTCACGGGAGGCAGCGCTAACGGCCGGAAACACCATATATTTT. It translates to CASSREAALTAGNTIYF.

The rearrangement joins TRBV9 to TRBJ1-5; tentatively, D is TRBD1 (5 bases). The CDR3 is made up of 14 amino acids. V was clipped by 3 bases and J by 3 bases, with 10 bases between them. The germline CDR1 and CDR2 sequences are SGDLS and YYNGEE. CDR3 DNA: TGTGCCAGCAGCGGGGGGGTACCCAATCAGCCCCAGCATTTT. As protein: CASSGGVPNQPQHF. Full variable domain (remainder filled in from reference TRBV9 and TRBJ1-5): DSGVTQTPKHLITATGQRVTLRCSPRSGDLSVYWYQQSLDQGLQFLIQYYNGEERAKGNILERFSAQQFPDLHSELNLSSLELGDSALYFCASSGGVPNQPQHFGDGTRLSIL.

The chain has TRBV7-2 and TRBJ2-7; D unclear. The CDR3 loop spans 12 amino acids. V lost 4 bases and J 2 bases, leaving 6 bases between the germline ends. CDR1 SGHTA and CDR2 FQGNSA come from the germline V gene. In DNA, the CDR3 is TGTGCCAGCAGCTCTATCCCCTACGAGCAGTACTTC. Translated: CASSSIPYEQYF.

The chain links TRBV5-1 to TRBJ2-2; 11 nucleotides match TRBD1. This CDR3 is built from 14 residues. CDR1 and CDR2 from the germline V gene are SGHRS and YFSETQ. V lost 4 bases, J lost 7 bases, and 3 bases stayed unmatched. CDR3 loop: CASSTGQGVGELFF. CDR3 coding DNA: TGCGCCAGCAGCACGGGACAGGGGGTCGGGGAGCTGTTTTTT. Looking up the rest from reference TRBV5-1 and TRBJ2-2 gives the full variable domain: KAGVTQTPRYLIKTRGQQVTLSCSPISGHRSVSWYQQTPGQGLQFLFEYFSETQRNKGNFPGRFSGRQFSNSRSEMNVSTLELGDSALYLCASSTGQGVGELFFGEGSRLTVL.

The chain uses TRBV5-1 and TRBJ2-3; 8 bases agree with TRBD2. Germline-derived CDR1 and CDR2 are SGHRS and YFSETQ. The CDR3 spans 17 residues. After removal of 4 bases from V and 4 bases from J, the junction contained 14 bases not matched to a gene. CDR3 DNA: TGCGCCAGCAGCGCCTTTCCCACCACGGGGGGGCCAGATACGCAGTATTTT. It is translated as CASSAFPTTGGPDTQYF.

The V call is TRBV29-1, the J call TRBJ1-5; no clear D gene. There are 10 residues in the CDR3. Per germline, CDR1 SQVTM and CDR2 ANQGSEA. Trimming shortened V by 4 bases and J by 5 bases, and 3 bases separated the two germline ends. As DNA, the CDR3 is TGCAGCGTTGGAGATCAGCCCCAGCATTTT. Its protein is CSVGDQPQHF.

In DNA form, the CDR3 reads TGTGCCAGCAGCGACGGGTTCTACGAGCAGTACTTC. Amino acid sequence: CASSDGFYEQYF. V is TRBV7-9 and J is TRBJ2-7; unclear D gene. The ends were cut back, 5 bases at V and 3 bases at J, with 8 bases in the middle. Germline lookup yields CDR1 SEHNR and CDR2 FQNEAQ (reference sequence). The CDR3 loop spans 12 amino acids.